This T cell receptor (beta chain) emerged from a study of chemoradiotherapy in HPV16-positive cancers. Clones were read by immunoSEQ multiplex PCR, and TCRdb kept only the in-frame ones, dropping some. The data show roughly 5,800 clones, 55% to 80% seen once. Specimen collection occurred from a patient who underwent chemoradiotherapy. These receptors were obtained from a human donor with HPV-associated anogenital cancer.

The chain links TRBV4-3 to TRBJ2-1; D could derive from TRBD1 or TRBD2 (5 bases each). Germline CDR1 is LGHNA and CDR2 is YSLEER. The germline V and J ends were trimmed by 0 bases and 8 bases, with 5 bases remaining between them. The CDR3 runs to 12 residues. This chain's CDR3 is CASSQEGDEQFF. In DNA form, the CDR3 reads TGCGCCAGCAGCCAAGAGGGGGATGAGCAGTTCTTC.